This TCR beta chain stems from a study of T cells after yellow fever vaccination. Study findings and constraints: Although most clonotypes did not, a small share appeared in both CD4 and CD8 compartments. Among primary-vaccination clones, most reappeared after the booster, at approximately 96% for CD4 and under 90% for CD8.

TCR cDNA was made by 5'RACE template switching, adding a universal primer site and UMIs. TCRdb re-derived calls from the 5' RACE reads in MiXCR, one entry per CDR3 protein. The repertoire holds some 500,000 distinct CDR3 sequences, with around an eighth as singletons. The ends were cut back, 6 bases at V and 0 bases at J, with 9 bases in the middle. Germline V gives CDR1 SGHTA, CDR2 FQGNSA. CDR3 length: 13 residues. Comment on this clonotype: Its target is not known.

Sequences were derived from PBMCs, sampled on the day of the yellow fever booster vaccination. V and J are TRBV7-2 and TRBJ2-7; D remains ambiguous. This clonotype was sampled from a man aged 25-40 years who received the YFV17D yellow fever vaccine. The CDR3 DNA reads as TGTGCCAGCAGTATGGTAAACTCCTACGAGCAGTACTTC. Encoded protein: CASSMVNSYEQYF.